Included here is one T cell receptor (beta chain) sequence, with context. This sample also contains other DNA sequences that code for the same CDR3. The data belong to a study of blood T cell repertoires in COVID-19. Study in general: Sites in the United States, Italy and Spain provided acute and convalescent COVID-19 samples.

This CDR3 is 12 amino acids long. V lost 5 bases and J lost 0, with 4 bases in between. Under the authors' procedure: Estimates of nucleated cell counts were drawn from the amplification of reference gene primers. Assay: immunoSEQ multiplex PCR; the TCRdb copy retains only in-frame clones and omits some. Clonal size and the V and J genes are those of that table, whereas D and trimming came from the DNA. The sample contains fewer than 120,000 clones, 70% to 90% of which appear only once. The chain is built from TRBV12-3 or TRBV12-4 and TRBJ1-2, with D unclear. The specimen was peripheral blood. This TCR derives from a human donor in a cohort sampled during active COVID-19. The CDR3 coding sequence is TGTGCCAGCAGTCAGACTAACTATGGCTACACCTTC. This sequence encodes CASSQTNYGYTF.